This T cell receptor beta chain was identified in a study of CD8 T cells in Susac syndrome. Study results and caveats: TCR sequencing and HLA analysis covered a relatively small number of individuals.

CD8+ and CD4+ T cells from blood underwent TCR beta sequencing, which was carried out in a high-throughput format. Controls were healthy donors chosen to match patients in age and sex. RNA, at roughly 0.5 to 1 ug, was reverse transcribed with random hexamers. By means of immunoSEQ multiplex PCR, TCR beta CDR3 spanning 54 Vbeta and 13 Jbeta underwent amplification. TCRdb called the immunoSEQ multiplex PCR reads again in MiXCR, with one record for every CDR3 protein. The table shows around 130,000 distinct CDR3 sequences, with about 96% occurring only once. On this clonotype itself: The antigen is undetermined.

The source material was CD4+ T cells from PBMCs. This clonotype was sampled from a human donor in good health.

The CDR3 loop reads CASSLRRLPTDTQYF. CDR3 in DNA: TGCGCCAGCAGCTTGCGGCGGTTACCCACAGATACGCAGTATTTT. The J gene is TRBJ2-3, the V gene TRBV5-1; D is ambiguous. The ends were cut back, 1 base at V and 2 bases at J, with 11 bases in the middle. The germline gives CDR1 SGHRS, CDR2 YFSETQ. The CDR3 extends over 15 amino acids.